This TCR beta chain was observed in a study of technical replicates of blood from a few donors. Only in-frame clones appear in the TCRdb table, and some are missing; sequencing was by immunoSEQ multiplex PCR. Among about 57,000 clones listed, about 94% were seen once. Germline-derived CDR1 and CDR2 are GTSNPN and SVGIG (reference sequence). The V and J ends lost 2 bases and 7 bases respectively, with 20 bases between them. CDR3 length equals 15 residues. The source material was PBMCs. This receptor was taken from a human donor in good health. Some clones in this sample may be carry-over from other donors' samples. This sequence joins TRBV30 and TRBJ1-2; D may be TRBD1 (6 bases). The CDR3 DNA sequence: TGTGCCTGGAGTTTCCCCGGGACACTACTCCGTGGCTACACCTTC. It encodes CAWSFPGTLLRGYTF.